The 5 T cell receptor beta chains reported below all come from one sample, sequenced in a study of OX40 agonist ivuxolimab in advanced cancers. The table came from immunoSEQ multiplex PCR; TCRdb's copy has only in-frame clones and leaves some out. The data show around 62,000 clones, with 77% seen just once and about 1.6% held by the top ten. Sequences were derived from CD4+ or CD8+ T cells sorted from blood, sampled in a trial of the OX40 agonist ivuxolimab. Receptor source: an adult with an advanced solid tumor such as melanoma, head and neck, liver or kidney cancer.

This CDR3 is CASSGQGYGYTF. The CDR3 nucleotides read TGTGCCAGCAGCGGACAGGGCTATGGCTACACCTTC. The genes are TRBV27 and TRBJ1-2, with 8 bases lining up with TRBD1. Germline V gene data show CDR1 as MNHEY and CDR2 as SMNVEV (reference sequence). CDR3 length: 12 amino acids. V shed 6 bases and J 4 bases; nucleotides not matched to a gene: 1.

In regard to this clone: The same CDR3 can be traced to other DNA sequences in this sample. The chain has TRBV5-1 and TRBJ2-5; TRBD2 aligns across 12 bases. V lost 4 bases to trimming and J lost 4 bases; unmatched junction nucleotides: 2. This CDR3 is 14 amino acids long. In germline, CDR1 is SGHRS, CDR2 YFSETQ. The CDR3 protein is CASSRGLAGETQYF. DNA of the CDR3: TGCGCCAGCAGCCGGGGACTAGCGGGAGAGACCCAGTACTTC. Full variable domain (missing parts from reference TRBV5-1 and TRBJ2-5): KAGVTQTPRYLIKTRGQQVTLSCSPISGHRSVSWYQQTPGQGLQFLFEYFSETQRNKGNFPGRFSGRQFSNSRSEMNVSTLELGDSALYLCASSRGLAGETQYFGPGTRLLVL.

This chain links TRBV6-5 with TRBJ2-7, with 10 nucleotides matching TRBD2. Trimming at V came to 5 bases and at J to 2 bases, leaving 6 bases not matched to a gene. Germline V gene sequence: CDR1 MNHEY, CDR2 SVGAGI. The CDR3 runs to 15 residues. This CDR3 reads CASSPGLAKTYEQYF. The CDR3 nucleotides are TGTGCCAGCAGTCCGGGACTAGCGAAAACCTACGAGCAGTACTTC.

J is TRBJ2-3 and V is TRBV5-6, with D maybe TRBD2 (6 bases). This CDR3 comprises 14 residues. V was clipped by 4 bases and J by 0 bases, with 9 bases between them. The germline V gene has CDR1 SGHDT and CDR2 YYEEEE. The CDR3 DNA sequence: TGTGCCAGCAGCAGGACTACTAGCACAGATACGCAGTATTTT. This encodes CASSRTTSTDTQYF.

In this sample, this clone turned up a few times. The chain couples TRBV6-5 to TRBJ2-7; TRBD2 agrees at 7 bases. V gave up 10 bases and J gave up 5 bases; unmatched junction bases: 11. CDR1 and CDR2 (germline): MNHEY, SVGAGI. The CDR3 contains 13 residues. CDR3 nucleotide sequence: TGTGCCATCCGGGGTGGGACTATGGACGAGCAGTACTTC. It translates to CAIRGGTMDEQYF.